This TCR beta chain comes out of a study of blood T cells in healthy people across ages. As concerns this clonotype: Its antigen is currently unknown.

Every sample had a minimum of 6.5 million PBMCs isolated. The second PCR ran about 7 to 12 cycles with a sample-barcoded 5' primer and J-beta primers. No fewer than 3 million CDR3-containing paired-end reads came from each sample. TCRdb analysed the 5' RACE reads with MiXCR anew, one entry per CDR3 protein. The table shows a few hundred thousand distinct CDR3 sequences, with 52% occurring only once. Between the trimmed V and J ends, which lost 5 bases and 0 bases, there was a span of 10 bases. This CDR3 is 14 amino acids long. Germline V gene lookup returns CDR1 SEHNR and CDR2 FQNEAQ (reference sequence). Broader study findings: The lack of PBMC sorting stopped any conclusive naive versus antigen-experienced comparison. Total diversity from one million sequenced T cells was likely underestimated.

Material: blood. The origin of this receptor is a man between 60 and 75 years old in good health. V is TRBV7-9 and J is TRBJ2-5; D is possibly TRBD1 (6 bases). DNA for the CDR3: TGTGCCAGCAGCCTAACAGGGAACCAAGAGACCCAGTACTTC. Its translation is CASSLTGNQETQYF.